Shown below are 20 T cell receptor beta chains from a single sample sequenced in a study of shared clonotypes between healthy human individuals. Sequencing was performed with immunoSEQ multiplex PCR; in TCRdb, only in-frame clones are kept and a portion is missing. This sample carries just over 2,000,000 clones, 85% to 95% of them seen once, and the ten largest clones take roughly 0.13%. The specimen sequenced was naive CD4+ T cells sorted from blood. Documented subset: CD45RA+ positively selected. The receptors stem from a man aged 18 to 35 in good health.

The chain couples TRBV10-3 to TRBJ2-3; the D gene is possibly TRBD2 (6 bases). Germline CDR1 is ENHRY and CDR2 is SYGVKD. This CDR3 contains 16 residues. V was shortened by 4 bases and J by 4 bases, with 18 bases between the two germline ends. CDR3 bases: TGTGCCATCAGTGTCATAACTAGCACTGTTCCAGATACGCAGTATTTT. As protein: CAISVITSTVPDTQYF.

This clone showed up just once. CDR3 in amino acids: CASSLYSSLASSGNTIYF. The DNA of the CDR3 is TGTGCCAGCAGCTTATACTCCTCCCTCGCGAGCTCTGGAAACACCATATATTTT. V usage is TRBV11-1 and J usage is TRBJ1-3; D unresolved. The CDR3 runs to 18 residues. Germline lookup yields CDR1 SGHAT and CDR2 FQDESV (reference sequence). V lost 2 bases to trimming and J lost 0 bases, with 17 bases between them.

The chain combines TRBV18 with TRBJ1-2; TRBD1 might be the D (5 bases). Germline V lookup: CDR1 KGHSH, CDR2 LQKENI. This CDR3 region has 16 residues. V dropped 6 bases and J dropped 0 bases, with 17 bases sitting between them. The CDR3 nucleotides read TGTGCCAGCTCGGCGGACGGGGGACTTCCTAACTATGGCTACACCTTC. Its protein product is CASSADGGLPNYGYTF.

The chain uses TRBV6-1 and TRBJ2-2; 12 nucleotides agree with TRBD2. From germline, CDR1 is MNHNS and CDR2 SASEGT. The CDR3 extends over 20 amino acids. Trimming at V came to 4 bases and at J to 1 base, leaving 13 bases not matched to a gene. CDR3 DNA sequence: TGTGCCAGCAGTGGAGGGCCCGGGACTAGCGGGCCCCTGAACACCGGGGAGCTGTTTTTT. Translating it yields CASSGGPGTSGPLNTGELFF.

This chain joins TRBV19 and TRBJ2-3; TRBD2 aligns across 9 bases. The V segment lost 5 bases and the J segment 2 bases; nucleotides outside the gene matches: 14. The CDR3 runs 18 residues. Looked up from germline, CDR1 is LNHDA and CDR2 is SQIVND (reference sequence). CDR3 loop: CASSFRKKTSGLTDTQYF. The CDR3 nucleotides are TGTGCCAGTAGTTTCCGAAAAAAGACTAGCGGTCTCACAGATACGCAGTATTTT.

This clone appeared once. The J gene is TRBJ2-7, the V gene TRBV7-9; D remains ambiguous. There are 15 residues in the CDR3. V was trimmed by 1 base and J by 0 bases, leaving 10 bases between them. CDR1 is SEHNR, CDR2 FQNEAQ, per germline (reference sequence). The CDR3 reads CASSLGQPFSYEQYF. CDR3 nucleotides: TGTGCCAGCAGCTTAGGTCAACCTTTCTCCTACGAGCAGTACTTC.

The chain carries TRBV25-1 and TRBJ1-6, with 10 bases identical to TRBD1. There are 17 residues in the CDR3. V was pared by 3 bases and J by 6 bases, with 8 bases of the junction left unmatched. Germline V gene sequence: CDR1 MGHDK, CDR2 SYGVNS. This CDR3 reads CASSDSAGQGSNSPLHF. The CDR3 DNA reads TGTGCCAGCAGTGACAGCGCGGGACAGGGGAGTAATTCACCCCTCCACTTT. Drawing the rest from reference TRBV25-1 and TRBJ1-6, the complete variable domain is EADIYQTPRYLVIGTGKKITLECSQTMGHDKMYWYQQDPGMELHLIHYSYGVNSTEKGDLSSESTVSRIRTEHFPLTLESARPSHTSQYLCASSDSAGQGSNSPLHFGNGTRLTVT.

The chain couples TRBV27 to TRBJ1-1, with D maybe TRBD1 (5 bases). The germline V gene has CDR1 MNHEY and CDR2 SMNVEV (reference sequence). Trimming pared 6 bases from V and 1 base from J, leaving 15 bases between. The CDR3 totals 15 residues. CDR3 region: CASSPPRGGNTEAFF. CDR3 sequence (DNA): TGTGCCAGCAGCCCCCCCCGCGGGGGGAACACTGAAGCTTTCTTT.

Comments on this clone: This sample includes further DNA sequences coding for the same CDR3. The chain couples TRBV2 to TRBJ2-1; 11 bases agree with TRBD2. The V gene's germline CDR1 is SNHLY and CDR2 FYNNEI. V shed 5 bases and J 2 bases; nucleotides not matched to a gene: 2. The CDR3 totals 15 residues. The CDR3 region is CASSTSGGAYNEQFF. DNA of the CDR3: TGTGCCAGCAGTACTAGCGGGGGCGCCTACAATGAGCAGTTCTTC.

In this sample, this clone turned up once. The genes are TRBV19 and TRBJ1-6; TRBD1 aligns across 7 bases. With V trimmed by 7 bases and J by 8 bases, 5 bases remained unmatched. The CDR3 spans 13 residues. Germline-derived CDR1 and CDR2 are LNHDA and SQIVND (reference sequence). CDR3 DNA: TGTGCCAGTAACGGACAGGCGGATTCACCCCTCCACTTT. Amino acids: CASNGQADSPLHF. Looking up the rest from reference TRBV19 and TRBJ1-6 gives the full variable domain: DGGITQSPKYLFRKEGQNVTLSCEQNLNHDAMYWYRQDPGQGLRLIYYSQIVNDFQKGDIAEGYSVSREKKESFPLTVTSAQKNPTAFYLCASNGQADSPLHFGNGTRLTVT.

A few counts support this clone. The chain uses TRBV6-5 and TRBJ1-2; D is uncertain. This CDR3 contains 12 residues. CDR1 is MNHEY and CDR2 is SVGAGI in the germline V gene. The V end was cut by 5 bases, the J end by 4 bases, with 8 bases between. CDR3 in DNA: TGTGCCAGCAGTCACAGCATCTATGGCTACACCTTC. It encodes CASSHSIYGYTF.

The rearrangement links TRBV6-5 to TRBJ2-3; 9 bases match TRBD2. Trimming cost V 5 bases and J 2 bases; bases outside gene matches: 5. Germline V gene data show CDR1 as MNHEY and CDR2 as SVGAGI. The CDR3 has 15 amino acids. The CDR3 DNA reads TGTGCCAGCAGTGGCGGACTAGCGACCACAGATACGCAGTATTTT. Protein: CASSGGLATTDTQYF.

The genes are TRBV19 and TRBJ2-7, with D possibly being TRBD1 (6 bases). This CDR3 comprises 15 residues. V was pared by 3 bases and J by 2 bases, with 14 bases between. Germline CDR1 is LNHDA and CDR2 is SQIVND (reference sequence). CDR3 region: CASSMQAGAAYEQYF. The CDR3 nucleotides read TGTGCCAGTAGTATGCAGGCAGGGGCGGCCTACGAGCAGTACTTC. Full variable domain (rest looked up from reference TRBV19 and TRBJ2-7): DGGITQSPKYLFRKEGQNVTLSCEQNLNHDAMYWYRQDPGQGLRLIYYSQIVNDFQKGDIAEGYSVSREKKESFPLTVTSAQKNPTAFYLCASSMQAGAAYEQYFGPGTRLTVT.

This chain links TRBV18 with TRBJ1-4; D is possibly TRBD1 (5 bases). This CDR3 has 13 residues. Germline values: CDR1 KGHSH, CDR2 LQKENI. Trimming took 4 bases from V and 8 from J, leaving 11 bases between them. The CDR3 DNA sequence: TGTGCCAGCTCACGGGACTCAGCGGAAAAACTGTTTTTT. Residues: CASSRDSAEKLFF.

The chain carries TRBV2 and TRBJ1-4; D is uncertain. Germline CDR1 SNHLY, CDR2 FYNNEI. There are 17 residues in the CDR3. V shed 4 bases and J shed 4 bases, with 19 bases lying between them. The CDR3 DNA is TGTGCCAGCAGTGCCCCGCTAGACATGGCGAATAATGAAAAACTGTTTTTT. This gives the protein CASSAPLDMANNEKLFF.

The chain joins TRBV5-4 to TRBJ2-3; D unresolved. Germline V gene lookup returns CDR1 SGHNT and CDR2 YYREEE (reference sequence). V was shortened by 4 bases and J by 1 base, with 16 bases between the two germline ends. The CDR3 is 16 amino acids. In nucleotides, the CDR3 is TGTGCCAGCAGCCCACCCCCAAGGGCCGGCACAGATACGCAGTATTTT. Protein sequence: CASSPPPRAGTDTQYF.

The V call is TRBV29-1, the J call TRBJ2-1; D assignment may be TRBD1 or TRBD2 (5 bases each). Germline V gene sequence: CDR1 SQVTM, CDR2 ANQGSEA. V shed 7 bases and J shed 4 bases, with 14 bases lying between them. This CDR3 comprises 13 residues. CDR3 protein: CSAERDLYNEQFF. CDR3 nucleotides: TGCAGCGCCGAACGGGACCTTTACAATGAGCAGTTCTTC.

This chain uses TRBV7-8 with TRBJ2-7; 11 positions agree with TRBD1. The germline CDR1 and CDR2 sequences are SGHVS and FQNEAQ. This CDR3 is 15 amino acids long. Trimming removed 4 bases from V and 4 bases from J; junction bases left unmatched: 6. The CDR3 DNA reads TGTGCCAGCAGCTGGGCCGGGACAGGGGGGTACGAGCAGTACTTC. Translated: CASSWAGTGGYEQYF.

The J gene is TRBJ2-7, the V gene TRBV27; D is undetermined. Trimming took 6 bases from V and 5 from J, leaving 14 bases between them. The germline CDR1 and CDR2 sequences are MNHEY and SMNVEV (reference sequence). The CDR3 spans 13 residues. The CDR3 reads CASSPPWAHEQYF. In DNA, the CDR3 is TGTGCCAGCAGCCCTCCGTGGGCCCACGAGCAGTACTTC.

This clone was seen only a few times. The chain recombines TRBV14 with TRBJ2-1; D remains unclear. CDR3 length: 15 residues. The V end was cut by 1 base, the J end by 3 bases, with 10 bases between. Per germline, CDR1 SGHDN and CDR2 FVKESK. CDR3 protein: CASSQAGGSYNEQFF. CDR3 DNA sequence: TGTGCCAGCAGCCAAGCAGGCGGAAGCTACAATGAGCAGTTCTTC.